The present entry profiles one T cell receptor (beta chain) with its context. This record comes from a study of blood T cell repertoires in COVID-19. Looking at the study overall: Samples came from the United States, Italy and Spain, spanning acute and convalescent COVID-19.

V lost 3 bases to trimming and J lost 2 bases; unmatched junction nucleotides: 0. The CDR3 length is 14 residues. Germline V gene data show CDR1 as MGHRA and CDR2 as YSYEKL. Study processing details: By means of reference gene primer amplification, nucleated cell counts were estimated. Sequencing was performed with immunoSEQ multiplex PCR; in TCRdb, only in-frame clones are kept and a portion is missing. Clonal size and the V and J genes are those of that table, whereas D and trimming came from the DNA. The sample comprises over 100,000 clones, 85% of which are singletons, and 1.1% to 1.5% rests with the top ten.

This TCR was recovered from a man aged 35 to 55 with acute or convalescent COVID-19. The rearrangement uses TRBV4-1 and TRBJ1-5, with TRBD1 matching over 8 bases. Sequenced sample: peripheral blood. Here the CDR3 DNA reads TGCGCCAGCAGCCAGACAGGGGGCAATCAGCCCCAGCATTTT. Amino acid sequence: CASSQTGGNQPQHF.